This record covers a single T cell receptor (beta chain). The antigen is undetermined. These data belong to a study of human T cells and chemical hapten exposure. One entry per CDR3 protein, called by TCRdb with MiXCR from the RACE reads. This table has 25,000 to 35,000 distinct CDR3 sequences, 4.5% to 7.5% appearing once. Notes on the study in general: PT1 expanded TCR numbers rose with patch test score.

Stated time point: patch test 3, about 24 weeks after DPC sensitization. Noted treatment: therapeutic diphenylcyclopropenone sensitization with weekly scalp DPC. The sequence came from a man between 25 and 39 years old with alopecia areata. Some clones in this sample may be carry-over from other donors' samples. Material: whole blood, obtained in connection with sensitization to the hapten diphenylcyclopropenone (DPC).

CDR3 nucleotide sequence: TGTGCCAGCAGCTTATCGGGACAGCTCCAAGAGACCCAGTACTTC. Its translation: CASSLSGQLQETQYF. This chain joins TRBV7-2 and TRBJ2-5; 7 bases line up with TRBD1. This CDR3 region has 15 residues. CDR1 is SGHTA and CDR2 is FQGNSA in the germline V gene. Unmatched junction bases numbered 4, after V lost 2 bases and J lost 1 base.